The 26 T cell receptor beta chains below all came from one sample that was sequenced in a study of Ad26.COV2.S vaccination and SARS-CoV-2 variants. TCRdb's copy holds only in-frame clones and misses some; the assay was immunoSEQ multiplex PCR. The sample has about 380,000 clones, about four fifths seen once; the top ten hold around 7.4%. The treatment denotes: approximately 18 received Ad26.COV2.S at low or high dose, single or two shots; roughly five received placebo; per-sample allocation not given. Day 63 after the first injection of vaccine or placebo was the sampling time. This material consisted of peripheral blood, taken in a trial of Ad26.COV2.S vaccine versus placebo. The source of these receptors is a person aged 18 to 65 who received the Ad26.COV2.S COVID-19 vaccine or a placebo.

The rearrangement links TRBV6-5 to TRBJ1-5; 8 bases fit TRBD1. Germline trimming cut 6 bases from V and 1 base from J; bases unmatched to any gene: 5. From germline, CDR1 is MNHEY and CDR2 SVGAGI. This CDR3 has 15 residues. The CDR3 protein is CASSHTGGSNQPQHF. The CDR3 coding sequence is TGTGCCAGCAGCCACACAGGGGGGAGCAATCAGCCCCAGCATTTT.

The chain recombines TRBV5-1 with TRBJ2-5; 8 bases align to TRBD2. V gave up 4 bases and J gave up 2 bases; unmatched junction bases: 7. The CDR3 totals 15 residues. CDR1 is SGHRS and CDR2 is YFSETQ in the germline V gene. CDR3 sequence reads: CASSRTSLHQETQYF. Written as DNA, the CDR3 is TGCGCCAGCAGCCGGACTAGCCTGCATCAAGAGACCCAGTACTTC.

This clone has ten or more counts. The chain uses TRBV9 and TRBJ1-6, with D unresolved. V shed 0 bases and J shed 7 bases, with 11 bases lying between them. This CDR3 contains 15 residues. Germline assignment: CDR1 SGDLS and CDR2 YYNGEE. CDR3 in DNA: TGTGCCAGCAGCGTAGATAAGTTGGGGAATTCACCCCTCCACTTT. This translates into CASSVDKLGNSPLHF.

The CDR3 spells CASSFSGAGNTIYF. In DNA form, the CDR3 reads TGTGCCAGCAGCTTCTCAGGGGCTGGAAACACCATATATTTT. This sequence joins TRBV7-9 and TRBJ1-3; D possibly corresponds to TRBD1 (6 bases). Germline assignment: CDR1 SEHNR and CDR2 FQNEAQ (reference sequence). V was cut by 3 bases and J by 2 bases, with 8 bases left in between. The CDR3 runs to 14 residues.

The chain has TRBV5-4 and TRBJ1-4; D possibly corresponds to TRBD1 (5 bases). The germline V gene has CDR1 SGHNT and CDR2 YYREEE (reference sequence). CDR3 size: 15 residues. Between the trimmed V and J ends, which lost 0 bases and 0 bases, there was a span of 6 bases. The CDR3 sequence: CASSLGGTTNEKLFF. DNA for the CDR3: TGTGCCAGCAGCTTGGGGGGGACAACTAATGAAAAACTGTTTTTT.

V and J are TRBV11-2 and TRBJ1-2, with D hard to call. The germline gives CDR1 SGHAT, CDR2 FQNNGV. CDR3 length: 12 residues. Trimming shortened V by 5 bases and J by 2 bases, and 6 bases separated the two germline ends. Here the CDR3 DNA reads TGTGCCAGCAGCGTCCTGAACTATGGCTACACCTTC. Encoded protein: CASSVLNYGYTF.

This chain links TRBV11-2 with TRBJ2-3, with D tentatively TRBD1 (5 bases). Germline V lookup: CDR1 SGHAT, CDR2 FQNNGV. Trimming took off 5 bases at V and 3 bases at J, with 6 bases between the two ends. This CDR3 has 12 residues. The CDR3 is CASSRQTDTQYF. The CDR3 DNA reads as TGTGCCAGCAGCAGACAGACAGATACGCAGTATTTT.

The V call is TRBV5-1, the J call TRBJ1-4, with D possibly matching TRBD1 (5 bases). Looked up from germline, CDR1 is SGHRS and CDR2 is YFSETQ. Trimming shortened V by 0 bases and J by 4 bases, and 10 bases separated the two germline ends. The CDR3 is made up of 15 amino acids. The CDR3 loop is CASSLGGTNNEKLFF. The CDR3 region has the DNA TGCGCCAGCAGCTTGGGGGGGACTAATAATGAAAAACTGTTTTTT.

This clone has more than one count but fewer than ten. This chain links TRBV5-5 with TRBJ1-1; D ambiguous. The CDR3 has 14 residues. Germline lookup yields CDR1 SGHKS and CDR2 YYEKEE (reference sequence). Deletions cut 6 bases from V and 0 bases from J, with 12 bases between. The CDR3 DNA follows: TGTGCCAGCAACCTGGACGGGGTGAACACTGAAGCTTTCTTT. It specifies CASNLDGVNTEAFF. Complete variable domain (other parts from reference TRBV5-5 and TRBJ1-1): DAGVTQSPTHLIKTRGQQVTLRCSPISGHKSVSWYQQVLGQGPQFIFQYYEKEERGRGNFPDRFSARQFPNYSSELNVNALLLGDSALYLCASNLDGVNTEAFFGQGTRLTVV.

The V and J genes are TRBV11-3 and TRBJ2-7, with D possibly matching TRBD1 (5 bases). Germline V gene data show CDR1 as SGHNT and CDR2 as YENEEA. Trimming shortened V by 1 base and J by 2 bases, and 9 bases separated the two germline ends. The CDR3 is made up of 14 amino acids. In DNA, the CDR3 is TGTGCCAGCAGCTTAGCAGCAGGGACCTACGAGCAGTACTTC. It encodes CASSLAAGTYEQYF.

In its sample, this clone was seen a few times. The chain couples TRBV21-1 to TRBJ2-7; the D call in the table, TRBD2, was not verified against the DNA. TRBV21-1 is flagged as a pseudogene. The CDR3 has 15 amino acids. CDR3 DNA: TGTGCCAGCAGCAAGGAGGACTGCCGAGGGAACGAGCAGTACTTC. This encodes CASSKEDCRGNEQYF.

The chain is built from TRBV11-3 and TRBJ2-7, with TRBD2 as a possible D gene (7 bases). The CDR3 spans 17 residues. V shed 4 bases and J shed 3 bases, with 22 bases lying between them. CDR1 and CDR2 (germline): SGHNT, YENEEA. The CDR3 reads CASSSSGAQGGGYEQYF. CDR3 nucleotide sequence: TGTGCCAGCAGCTCTAGCGGCGCACAGGGAGGAGGCTACGAGCAGTACTTC.

As regards this clone: Other nucleotide sequences in the sample specify the same CDR3. The chain employs TRBV20-1 and TRBJ2-5; TRBD1 or TRBD2 may be the D gene (5 bases each). The V gene lost 6 bases and the J gene lost 5 bases, with 10 bases spanning the gap. The CDR3 sequence is 11 residues long. Germline V gives CDR1 DFQATT, CDR2 SNEGSKA (reference sequence). The CDR3 here is CSAPWGETQYF. DNA of the CDR3: TGCAGTGCGCCCTGGGGGGAGACCCAGTACTTC.

The count of this clone is one. The chain uses TRBV13 and TRBJ1-6; 9 nucleotides line up with TRBD1. This CDR3 is built from 17 residues. Germline V gives CDR1 PRHDT, CDR2 FYEKMQ (reference sequence). V shed 0 bases and J 4 bases; nucleotides not matched to a gene: 4. CDR3 DNA: TGTGCCAGCAGCTTAGGCTACGGGACAGGGTATAATTCACCCCTCCACTTT. Its protein is CASSLGYGTGYNSPLHF.

The chain recombines TRBV3-1 (or the pseudogene TRBV3-2) with TRBJ2-2, with TRBD1 matching over 8 bases. The germline V gene has CDR1 LGHDT and CDR2 YNNKEL (reference sequence). V lost 4 bases, J lost 3 bases, and 7 bases stayed unmatched. There are 16 residues in the CDR3. The CDR3 DNA follows: TGTGCCAGCAGCCTGGGGACAGGACTTGACACCGGGGAGCTGTTTTTT. It specifies CASSLGTGLDTGELFF.

The chain uses TRBV5-1 and TRBJ1-4; D is undetermined. The CDR3 has 13 amino acids. Trimming took off 4 bases at V and 10 bases at J, with 14 bases between the two ends. Germline V gene lookup returns CDR1 SGHRS and CDR2 YFSETQ. Here the CDR3 DNA reads TGCGCCAGCAGCGCCGGGCCGGAGGGAAAACTGTTTTTT. Encoded protein: CASSAGPEGKLFF.

The chain joins TRBV27 to TRBJ2-2, with D unclear. This CDR3 is built from 13 residues. Germline-derived CDR1 and CDR2 are MNHEY and SMNVEV (reference sequence). V was clipped by 6 bases and J by 4 bases, with 9 bases between them. The CDR3 DNA sequence: TGTGCCAGCAGCTCTGGGGTCACCGGGGAGCTGTTTTTT. Amino acids: CASSSGVTGELFF.

The chain links TRBV28 to TRBJ1-5; 10 positions match TRBD1. The CDR3 consists of 18 residues. Germline-derived CDR1 and CDR2 are MDHEN and SYDVKM. J was trimmed by 1 base and V by 5 bases; bases with no gene match: 11. This chain's CDR3 is CASSPPGQGTFSNQPQHF. CDR3 nucleotide sequence: TGTGCCAGCAGTCCTCCGGGACAGGGGACGTTCAGCAATCAGCCCCAGCATTTT.

The V call is TRBV15, the J call TRBJ2-7; 7 bases are a match to TRBD1. The CDR3 loop spans 16 amino acids. J gave up 0 bases and V 1 base, and 6 bases lay outside the gene matches. The germline gives CDR1 LNHNV, CDR2 YYDKDF (reference sequence). CDR3 residues: CATSRAETGTSYEQYF. In DNA, the CDR3 is TGTGCCACCAGCAGAGCCGAGACAGGGACCTCCTACGAGCAGTACTTC. The full variable domain, with the rest looked up from reference TRBV15 and TRBJ2-7, is DAMVIQNPRYQVTQFGKPVTLSCSQTLNHNVMYWYQQKSSQAPKLLFHYYDKDFNNEADTPDNFQSRRPNTSFCFLDIRSPGLGDTAMYLCATSRAETGTSYEQYFGPGTRLTVT.

The V call is TRBV7-2, the J call TRBJ1-2; D is unresolved. Trimming took off 2 bases at V and 0 bases at J, with 16 bases between the two ends. CDR3 length equals 17 residues. The germline CDR1 and CDR2 sequences are SGHTA and FQGNSA. CDR3 coding DNA: TGTGCCAGCAGCTTAACCCCTTTAACTCAAGCTAACTATGGCTACACCTTC. Translation gives CASSLTPLTQANYGYTF.

This chain connects TRBV6-5 to TRBJ1-1, with no clear D. The CDR3 sequence is 12 residues long. In germline, CDR1 is MNHEY, CDR2 SVGAGI. V lost 5 bases, J lost 11 bases, and 15 bases lay in between. The CDR3 bases are TGTGCCAGCAGTCAACGAGGTGGGAGGGCTTTCTTT. It encodes CASSQRGGRAFF.

This chain joins TRBV9 and TRBJ2-7, with D perhaps given as TRBD1 or TRBD2 (5 bases each). From germline, CDR1 is SGDLS and CDR2 YYNGEE. V was cut by 0 bases and J by 5 bases, with 18 bases left in between. CDR3 length: 16 residues. The CDR3 region is CASSVAIGALLDEQYF. Written as DNA, the CDR3 is TGTGCCAGCAGCGTAGCTATAGGGGCACTACTAGACGAGCAGTACTTC.

V and J are TRBV30 and TRBJ2-2; D may be TRBD2 (5 bases). The V end was cut by 4 bases, the J end by 7 bases, with 19 bases between. The V gene's germline CDR1 is GTSNPN and CDR2 SVGIG (reference sequence). The CDR3 is 15 amino acids. CDR3 residues: CAWKGSWTVGGELFF. As DNA, the CDR3 is TGTGCCTGGAAAGGATCCTGGACTGTAGGCGGGGAGCTGTTTTTT.

The chain has TRBV5-1 and TRBJ2-4; D unresolved. This CDR3 has 15 residues. The germline CDR1 and CDR2 sequences are SGHRS and YFSETQ. V was clipped by 0 bases and J by 7 bases, with 14 bases between them. This CDR3 reads CASSLAPTLGNIQYF. CDR3 nucleotides: TGCGCCAGCAGCTTGGCCCCTACTCTAGGGAACATTCAGTACTTC.

The rearrangement joins TRBV9 to TRBJ2-6; D not resolved. The germline gives CDR1 SGDLS, CDR2 YYNGEE. CDR3 length: 16 residues. Trimming stripped 0 bases from V and 2 bases from J, with 9 bases between. The CDR3 region is CASSVATTAGANVLTF. The CDR3 DNA follows: TGTGCCAGCAGCGTAGCTACGACTGCTGGGGCCAACGTCCTGACTTTC.

The rearrangement links TRBV6-1 to TRBJ2-1; D gene unclear. Per the germline V gene, CDR1 is MNHNS and CDR2 is SASEGT. V dropped 1 base and J dropped 0 bases, with 7 bases sitting between them. This CDR3 has 15 residues. The CDR3 loop reads CASSEGAGSYNEQFF. The CDR3 bases are TGTGCCAGCAGTGAAGGGGCAGGCTCCTACAATGAGCAGTTCTTC.